This T cell receptor (beta chain) was identified during a study of T cell repertoires in cytomegalovirus infection. The study's findings and limits: It was HLA-C-restricted CMV-specific TCR beta clonotypes that dominated the response ex vivo. The study identified carriers of CMV plus the relevant HLA from cumulative public TCR beta family frequency.

TCRdb passed the reads through MiXCR, listing each CDR3 protein once. Of some 280,000 distinct CDR3 sequences detected, roughly 13% appear once; the ten largest clones hold 7% to 9.5%. The CDR3 runs to 15 residues. J was trimmed by 5 bases and V by 2 bases; bases with no gene match: 7. A note on this clonotype: The target antigen is unknown.

The sample comprised PBMCs. The TCR sequence derives from a human donor in good health (CMV status not recorded). Some clones in this sample may be carry-over from other donors' samples. The chain combines TRBV5-7 with TRBJ2-1; 7 positions agree with TRBD1. TRBV5-7 is identified as an open reading frame with a role that is uncertain. As DNA, the CDR3 is TGTGCCAGCAGCTTTGACAGGGCCCCCGACAATGAGCAGTTCTTC. Translation gives CASSFDRAPDNEQFF.